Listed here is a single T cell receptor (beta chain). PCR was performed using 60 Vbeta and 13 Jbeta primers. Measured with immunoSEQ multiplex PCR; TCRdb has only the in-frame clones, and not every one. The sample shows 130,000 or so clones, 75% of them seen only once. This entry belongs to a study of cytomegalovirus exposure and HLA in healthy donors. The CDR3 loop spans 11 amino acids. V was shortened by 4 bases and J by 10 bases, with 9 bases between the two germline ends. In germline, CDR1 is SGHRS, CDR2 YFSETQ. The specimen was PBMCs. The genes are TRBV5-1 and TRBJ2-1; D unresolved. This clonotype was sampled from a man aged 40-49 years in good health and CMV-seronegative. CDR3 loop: CASSISAEQFF. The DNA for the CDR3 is TGCGCCAGCAGCATAAGCGCGGAGCAGTTCTTC.